The 13 T cell receptor beta chains below come from one sample, sequenced in a study of regulatory T cells in long-lasting Graves disease. Time point described: newly diagnosed GD, antithyroid drugs for less than 3 months. From RNA extracted from PBMCs, the TCR library was made. Arm-PCR of CDR3 regions and iRepertoire HTBI primers were used to build TCR beta libraries. A single record per CDR3 protein comes from TCRdb applying MiXCR to the multiplex PCR reads. The sample contains roughly 500,000 distinct CDR3 sequences, around an eighth of which appear only once. The sample also formed part of further work on T cells in Graves' hyperthyroidism and ophthalmopathy.

This material consisted of peripheral blood mononuclear cells (PBMCs), taken at new diagnosis, from a patient treated with antithyroid drugs. The receptors derive from a man aged 30-40 years with Graves disease.

This clonotype was observed a few times. The chain couples TRBV4-1 to TRBJ2-7, with 11 bases lining up with TRBD1. There are 14 residues in the CDR3. Germline CDR1 is MGHRA and CDR2 is YSYEKL. Losses at the gene ends were 4 bases for V and 5 bases for J; bases not matched to a gene: 4. CDR3 DNA sequence: TGCGCCAGCAGCCTCGGACAGGGGGCGAACGAGCAGTACTTC. Its translation is CASSLGQGANEQYF.

This clonotype was picked up a small number of times. J is TRBJ2-5 and V is TRBV10-2, with D possibly TRBD2 on 7 matching bases. The CDR3 consists of 16 residues. V was shortened by 10 bases and J by 8 bases, with 29 bases between the two germline ends. The V gene's germline CDR1 is WSHSY and CDR2 SAAADI. CDR3 in amino acids: CATMGGLGEGDVTQYF. The CDR3 DNA sequence: TGCGCCACCATGGGGGGTTTGGGGGAGGGGGACGTCACCCAGTACTTC.

This clonotype was detected only a few times. The rearrangement uses TRBV9 and TRBJ2-7, with 8 positions matching TRBD1. The CDR3 has 16 residues. The junction had 10 bases not matched to a gene; V was cut back by 0 bases and J by 5 bases. CDR1 is SGDLS and CDR2 is YYNGEE in the germline V gene. In nucleotides, the CDR3 is TGTGCCAGCAGCGTAGGGATCGGACAGGGTAACAACGAGCAGTACTTC. It encodes CASSVGIGQGNNEQYF.

This clonotype was seen only a few times. The chain employs TRBV29-1 and TRBJ2-5, with 11 bases that match TRBD2. CDR1 is SQVTM, CDR2 ANQGSEA, per germline. The CDR3 covers 16 residues. The ends lost 5 bases at V and 0 bases at J; junction bases unmatched: 8. The CDR3 region has the DNA TGCAGCGTTACTAGCGGGAGCCGAACGTACCAAGAGACCCAGTACTTC. Its translation: CSVTSGSRTYQETQYF.

This chain connects TRBV3-1 to TRBJ1-5; the D gene is possibly TRBD1 (5 bases). V was cut by 0 bases and J by 2 bases, with 11 bases left in between. There are 16 residues in the CDR3. Germline CDR1 is LGHDT and CDR2 is YNNKEL (reference sequence). In DNA, the CDR3 is TGTGCCAGCAGCCAAGATGAGGGGTTTGGCAATCAGCCCCAGCATTTT. Amino acid sequence: CASSQDEGFGNQPQHF.

Many counts were recorded for this clonotype. The genes are TRBV30 and TRBJ1-2; D gene unclear. The germline V and J ends were trimmed by 5 bases and 4 bases, with 8 bases remaining between them. CDR1 is GTSNPN and CDR2 is SVGIG in the germline V gene (reference sequence). This CDR3 comprises 11 residues. CDR3 coding DNA: TGTGCCTGGGGGTTGGTCTATGGCTACACCTTC. This encodes CAWGLVYGYTF. Full variable domain (rest looked up from reference TRBV30 and TRBJ1-2): SQTIHQWPATLVQPVGSPLSLECTVEGTSNPNLYWYRQAAGRGLQLLFYSVGIGQISSEVPQNLSASRPQDRQFILSSKKLLLSDSGFYLCAWGLVYGYTFGSGTRLTVV.

This clonotype has at least ten counts. This rearrangement joins TRBV10-3 to TRBJ2-3; 7 bases map to TRBD2. The ends lost 8 bases at V and 2 bases at J; junction bases unmatched: 7. The germline gives CDR1 ENHRY, CDR2 SYGVKD. The CDR3 has 14 residues. The CDR3 nucleotides read TGTGCCATCGGCGGCGGGAGTAACACAGATACGCAGTATTTT. This encodes CAIGGGSNTDTQYF.

This clonotype occurred many times. The rearrangement joins TRBV10-3 to TRBJ2-1, with 10 bases fitting TRBD1. Germline V gene data show CDR1 as ENHRY and CDR2 as SYGVKD. The CDR3 extends over 15 amino acids. Trimming at V came to 3 bases and at J to 7 bases, leaving 6 bases not matched to a gene. As DNA, the CDR3 is TGTGCCATCAGTGATTCTGGGACAGGGGCGAATGAGCAGTTCTTC. Amino acids: CAISDSGTGANEQFF.

This clonotype was detected ten times or more. The gene calls are TRBV12-3 or TRBV12-4 and TRBJ2-7; either TRBD1 or TRBD2 may supply D (5 bases each). This CDR3 region has 14 residues. The ends were cut back, 5 bases at V and 1 base at J, with 12 bases in the middle. The CDR3 here is CASSPGTRSYEQYF. As DNA, the CDR3 is TGTGCCAGCAGTCCCGGGACGAGGTCCTACGAGCAGTACTTC.

This clonotype was seen ten or more times. The chain links TRBV13 to TRBJ2-7; D uncertain. The germline V gene encodes CDR1 PRHDT and CDR2 FYEKMQ (reference sequence). Trimming cost V 1 base and J 3 bases, with 13 bases left between them. This CDR3 is built from 15 residues. DNA for the CDR3: TGTGCCAGCAGCTTAGCTTCGAAGGGCCTCTACGAGCAGTACTTC. Its protein is CASSLASKGLYEQYF.

This clonotype was observed a few times. The gene calls are TRBV3-1 and TRBJ2-7; 9 bases are a match to TRBD1. From germline, CDR1 is LGHDT and CDR2 YNNKEL (reference sequence). CDR3 size: 15 residues. The junction had 5 bases not matched to a gene; V was cut back by 4 bases and J by 1 base. The chain's CDR3 is CASSLRDRESYEQYF. In DNA, the CDR3 is TGTGCCAGCAGCCTCCGGGACAGGGAATCCTACGAGCAGTACTTC.

This clonotype appeared many times. The rearrangement links TRBV20-1 to TRBJ2-3, with TRBD2 matching over 14 bases. Unmatched junction bases numbered 7, after V lost 4 bases and J lost 4 bases. The germline CDR1 and CDR2 sequences are DFQATT and SNEGSKA (reference sequence). The CDR3 has 16 amino acids. The CDR3 loop is CSAIKGLAGEADTQYF. DNA of the CDR3: TGCAGTGCTATTAAGGGACTAGCGGGAGAGGCAGATACGCAGTATTTT.

This clonotype was detected ten times or more. The V and J genes are TRBV12-3 or TRBV12-4 and TRBJ1-3; D is unresolved. CDR3 length equals 13 residues. Trimming stripped 11 bases from V and 0 bases from J, with 11 bases between. CDR3 residues: CAGTGFSGNTIYF. Here the CDR3 DNA reads TGTGCCGGAACGGGGTTCTCTGGAAACACCATATATTTT.